Following are 31 T cell receptor beta chains from one sample sequenced in a study of shared clonotypes between healthy human individuals. The protocol was immunoSEQ multiplex PCR, while the TCRdb copy is restricted to in-frame clones and leaves out a portion. Of millions of clones in the sample, 85% to 95% were seen once. What was sequenced was naive CD4+ T cells from PBMCs. This sample's subset: CD45RA+ positively selected. The receptors were gathered from a man between 18 and 35 years old in good health. Some clones in this sample may be carry-over from other donors' samples.

The chain couples TRBV29-1 to TRBJ1-6, with a possible D match to TRBD1 (6 bases). The V end lost 5 bases, the J end lost 7 bases, and 12 bases lay between the germline ends. The CDR3 is 13 amino acids. Per germline, CDR1 SQVTM and CDR2 ANQGSEA. CDR3 coding DNA: TGCAGCGTTCGGACAGACTCAAATTCACCCCTCCACTTT. Translated: CSVRTDSNSPLHF.

The V gene is TRBV7-6, the J gene TRBJ1-3; D unclear. CDR3 size: 15 residues. Trimming cost V 5 bases and J 0 bases, with 11 bases left between them. CDR1 SGHVS and CDR2 FNYEAQ come from the germline V gene. The CDR3 DNA reads as TGTGCCAGCAGCCAGCCGGCCCGCTCTGGAAACACCATATATTTT. Translation: CASSQPARSGNTIYF.

The V gene is TRBV21-1, the J gene TRBJ1-3. TRBV21-1 represents a pseudogene. The CDR3 runs 17 residues. In DNA form, the CDR3 reads TGTGCCAGCAGCACCGAACGGACCCGTTACTCTGGAAACACCATATATTTT. It specifies CASSTERTRYSGNTIYF.

The rearrangement uses TRBV6-1 and TRBJ2-4; 8 positions agree with TRBD1. Germline CDR1 and CDR2: MNHNS and SASEGT. The junction had 3 bases not matched to a gene; V was cut back by 5 bases and J by 3 bases. The CDR3 has 14 residues. The CDR3 sequence: CASSRDRGKNIQYF. The CDR3 DNA reads as TGTGCCAGCAGTCGAGACAGGGGCAAAAACATTCAGTACTTC.

J is TRBJ2-1 and V is TRBV27; tentative D call: TRBD2 (5 bases). V was pared by 7 bases and J by 7 bases, with 17 bases between. CDR1 is MNHEY and CDR2 is SMNVEV in the germline V gene (reference sequence). This CDR3 has 14 residues. CDR3 protein: CASNRGPDLNEQFF. CDR3 coding DNA: TGTGCCAGCAATAGAGGGCCCGACTTAAATGAGCAGTTCTTC.

This clone was detected once. The chain carries TRBV7-5 and TRBJ2-7; TRBD2 reflects the table's D call only, with no check against the DNA. TRBV7-5 is designated a pseudogene. The length of the CDR3 is 15 residues. The CDR3 DNA sequence: TGTGCCAGAAGCTCGTTAGCGGGAGCATCGGATGAGCAGTACTTC. Amino acid sequence: CARSSLAGASDEQYF.

This rearrangement joins TRBV7-3 to TRBJ1-2; weak D call: TRBD1 (5 bases). The CDR3 extends over 15 amino acids. Germline CDR1 is SGHTA and CDR2 is FQGTGA. V dropped 3 bases and J dropped 6 bases, with 17 bases sitting between them. The CDR3 sequence: CASSLTASGFDGYTF. The DNA for the CDR3 is TGTGCCAGCAGCTTGACAGCCTCAGGTTTCGATGGCTACACCTTC.

The J gene is TRBJ1-2, the V gene TRBV7-9; D unclear. In germline, CDR1 is SEHNR, CDR2 FQNEAQ (reference sequence). The CDR3 has 17 residues. The ends were cut back, 3 bases at V and 6 bases at J, with 23 bases in the middle. The CDR3 DNA follows: TGTGCCAGCAGCTTTCAGAGGAGATCCTCATGGGAGGATGGCTACACCTTC. Protein product: CASSFQRRSSWEDGYTF.

The gene calls are TRBV7-2 and TRBJ2-7, with D possibly being TRBD2 (7 bases). The CDR3 runs to 14 residues. Looked up from germline, CDR1 is SGHTA and CDR2 is FQGNSA. Trimming removed 5 bases at V and 2 bases at J, with 13 bases between. CDR3 sequence reads: CASSAGAGPYEQYF. The DNA for the CDR3 is TGTGCCAGCAGCGCGGGGGCAGGGCCCTACGAGCAGTACTTC.

The rearrangement uses TRBV7-4 and TRBJ2-7; D possibly corresponds to TRBD2 (5 bases). The CDR3 contains 13 residues. The germline V and J ends were trimmed by 3 bases and 5 bases, with 11 bases remaining between them. Per the germline V gene, CDR1 is SGHVT and CDR2 is SQSDAQ. The CDR3 DNA reads TGTGCCAGCAGCTTTCCACCGAGGGACGAGCAGTACTTC. Translation: CASSFPPRDEQYF.

The rearrangement uses TRBV27 and TRBJ2-7; no firm D call. This CDR3 region has 13 residues. Trimming shortened V by 2 bases and J by 1 base, and 6 bases separated the two germline ends. In germline, CDR1 is MNHEY, CDR2 SMNVEV (reference sequence). CDR3 bases: TGTGCCAGCAGTTTACAGGATTCCTACGAGCAGTACTTC. Its protein product is CASSLQDSYEQYF.

The chain recombines TRBV29-1 with TRBJ1-4, with D possibly matching TRBD1 (6 bases). The CDR3 spans 16 residues. V lost 5 bases, J lost 6 bases, and 22 bases lay in between. Germline lookup yields CDR1 SQVTM and CDR2 ANQGSEA. The CDR3 sequence: CSVLSGGAQLHEKLFF. DNA for the CDR3: TGCAGCGTTCTTTCCGGGGGGGCCCAACTTCATGAAAAACTGTTTTTT.

The chain carries TRBV6-4 and TRBJ1-2, with 7 bases fitting TRBD1. V gave up 2 bases and J gave up 8 bases; unmatched junction bases: 5. CDR3 size: 13 residues. The germline CDR1 and CDR2 sequences are MRHNA and SNTAGT. CDR3 bases: TGTGCCAGCAGTGACCCCAACAGGGGCGGCTACACCTTC. Protein product: CASSDPNRGGYTF.

This clone appeared a single time. The V and J genes are TRBV5-1 and TRBJ1-5; D is unclear. Germline assignment: CDR1 SGHRS and CDR2 YFSETQ. V was cut by 0 bases and J by 1 base, with 11 bases left in between. The CDR3 runs 16 residues. Written as DNA, the CDR3 is TGCGCCAGCAGCTTGGGGCACGGCCGGAGCAATCAGCCCCAGCATTTT. Translating it yields CASSLGHGRSNQPQHF.

This chain uses TRBV5-4 with TRBJ2-2; tentatively, D is TRBD2 (6 bases). There are 15 residues in the CDR3. Germline V gene sequence: CDR1 SGHNT, CDR2 YYREEE (reference sequence). Deletions cut 4 bases from V and 4 bases from J, with 14 bases between. As DNA, the CDR3 is TGTGCCAGCAGCCCGCGGGGTCCAACCACCGGGGAGCTGTTTTTT. Its protein is CASSPRGPTTGELFF.

This rearrangement joins TRBV5-4 to TRBJ2-2; a weak D match, TRBD2 (6 bases). This CDR3 spans 13 amino acids. Trimming shortened V by 7 bases and J by 1 base, and 8 bases separated the two germline ends. Germline V lookup: CDR1 SGHNT, CDR2 YYREEE (reference sequence). CDR3 in amino acids: CASGGVNTGELFF. In nucleotides, the CDR3 is TGTGCCAGCGGCGGGGTGAACACCGGGGAGCTGTTTTTT.

This chain connects TRBV19 to TRBJ1-2; D not resolved. Looked up from germline, CDR1 is LNHDA and CDR2 is SQIVND (reference sequence). V gave up 6 bases and J gave up 1 base, with 9 bases separating them. The CDR3 sequence is 13 residues long. As DNA, the CDR3 is TGTGCCAGTAGCATACAGAATAACTATGGCTACACCTTC. As protein: CASSIQNNYGYTF.

V gene TRBV29-1 combines with J gene TRBJ2-7; TRBD2 matches at 7 bases. This CDR3 spans 13 amino acids. Trimming at V came to 3 bases and at J to 3 bases, leaving 5 bases not matched to a gene. Germline CDR1 and CDR2: SQVTM and ANQGSEA. In DNA, the CDR3 is TGCAGCGTTGATCACGGCGGGAGCTACGAGCAGTACTTC. As protein: CSVDHGGSYEQYF.

The rearrangement joins TRBV7-2 to TRBJ2-7; TRBD1 matches 9 bases. Germline CDR1 and CDR2: SGHTA and FQGNSA. J lost 10 bases, V lost 1 base, and 8 bases had no gene match. This CDR3 region has 14 residues. The CDR3 here is CASSLGPPTGGQYF. CDR3 nucleotide sequence: TGTGCCAGCAGCTTAGGCCCCCCGACAGGGGGACAGTACTTC.

The chain joins TRBV5-6 to TRBJ2-3; D is unresolved. Looked up from germline, CDR1 is SGHDT and CDR2 is YYEEEE. V shed 2 bases and J shed 3 bases, with 7 bases lying between them. CDR3 length equals 13 residues. In DNA form, the CDR3 reads TGTGCCAGCAGCTTACTTTTAACAGATACGCAGTATTTT. Translating it yields CASSLLLTDTQYF.

V and J are TRBV7-9 and TRBJ2-2; the D is unclear. The CDR3 is 17 amino acids. Trimming took 1 base from V and 1 from J, leaving 13 bases between them. From germline, CDR1 is SEHNR and CDR2 FQNEAQ (reference sequence). CDR3 in amino acids: CASSLVVSSGNTGELFF. DNA for the CDR3: TGTGCCAGCAGCTTAGTTGTCAGTTCTGGGAACACCGGGGAGCTGTTTTTT.

The chain has TRBV5-1 and TRBJ2-1; a weak D match, TRBD1 (5 bases). Trimming left V 1 base short and J 5 bases short, with 10 bases between. Germline-derived CDR1 and CDR2 are SGHRS and YFSETQ. The length of the CDR3 is 14 residues. CDR3 region: CASSLQGTDNEQFF. The CDR3 nucleotides are TGCGCCAGCAGCTTGCAGGGTACGGACAATGAGCAGTTCTTC.

Only a few counts were recorded for this clone. V usage is TRBV28 and J usage is TRBJ2-7; tentatively, D is TRBD1 (5 bases). Between the trimmed V and J ends, which lost 10 bases and 1 base, there was a span of 8 bases. The CDR3 runs 11 residues. Germline assignment: CDR1 MDHEN and CDR2 SYDVKM. This chain's CDR3 is CAITGSYEQYF. As DNA, the CDR3 is TGTGCCATCACAGGATCCTACGAGCAGTACTTC.

V and J are TRBV5-4 and TRBJ2-7, with a weak D call TRBD1 (5 bases). The length of the CDR3 is 15 residues. V was trimmed by 1 base and J by 0 bases, leaving 11 bases between them. Germline V lookup: CDR1 SGHNT, CDR2 YYREEE (reference sequence). The CDR3 reads CASSLSRASSYEQYF. The CDR3 DNA is TGTGCCAGCAGCTTGAGCAGGGCGAGCTCCTACGAGCAGTACTTC.

J is TRBJ1-2 and V is TRBV6-5, with 7 bases aligning to TRBD1. Germline CDR1 MNHEY, CDR2 SVGAGI. The CDR3 has 16 amino acids. Germline trimming cut 2 bases from V and 0 bases from J; bases unmatched to any gene: 6. CDR3 loop: CASSYTWDSTNYGYTF. The DNA of the CDR3 is TGTGCCAGCAGTTACACCTGGGACAGCACTAACTATGGCTACACCTTC.

The sample holds a few counts of this clone. V gene TRBV18 combines with J gene TRBJ1-5; 7 bases fit TRBD1. With 3 bases clipped from V and 7 bases from J, the junction kept 3 bases outside the gene matches. The CDR3 sequence is 13 residues long. Germline V lookup: CDR1 KGHSH, CDR2 LQKENI. This CDR3 is CASSPDRVQPQHF. The CDR3 DNA is TGTGCCAGCTCACCCGACAGGGTACAGCCCCAGCATTTT.

DNA for the CDR3: TGCGCCACCCGCGCAGGGGGCTACGAGCAGTACTTC. The encoded protein is CATRAGGYEQYF. J is TRBJ2-7 and V is TRBV10-2, with TRBD1 matching 7 bases. Germline lookup yields CDR1 WSHSY and CDR2 SAAADI. The CDR3 is made up of 12 amino acids. With 10 bases clipped from V and 3 bases from J, the junction kept 6 bases outside the gene matches.

Points on this clone: The sample has other DNA sequences that encode this CDR3 too. The chain recombines TRBV28 with TRBJ1-1; TRBD1 agrees at 7 bases. V lost 3 bases, J lost 5 bases, and 6 bases stayed unmatched. Germline CDR1 and CDR2: MDHEN and SYDVKM. The CDR3 extends over 14 amino acids. This CDR3 is CASSFDREGTEAFF. CDR3 bases: TGTGCCAGCAGTTTCGACAGGGAAGGGACTGAAGCTTTCTTT.

This chain connects TRBV7-6 to TRBJ2-5, with 10 bases fitting TRBD1. Germline lookup yields CDR1 SGHVS and CDR2 FNYEAQ. CDR3 length: 16 amino acids. The V segment lost 5 bases and the J segment 4 bases; nucleotides outside the gene matches: 10. CDR3 coding DNA: TGTGCCAGCAGCCTCTCTACGGGACAGGGGTTAGAGACCCAGTACTTC. Translation gives CASSLSTGQGLETQYF.

This sequence joins TRBV9 and TRBJ1-5, with D possibly TRBD1 on 5 matching bases. The CDR3 sequence is 15 residues long. Germline assignment: CDR1 SGDLS and CDR2 YYNGEE. V lost 0 bases, J lost 4 bases, and 11 bases lay in between. The CDR3 reads CASSVGAGLNQPQHF. The DNA of the CDR3 is TGTGCCAGCAGCGTAGGGGCAGGGCTAAATCAGCCCCAGCATTTT.

This rearrangement joins TRBV5-4 to TRBJ2-3; D unresolved. There are 15 residues in the CDR3. V was trimmed by 4 bases and J by 6 bases, leaving 18 bases between them. CDR1 SGHNT and CDR2 YYREEE come from the germline V gene (reference sequence). The CDR3 DNA reads as TGTGCCAGCAGCCAAGACTTTGGCTTTGCGGATACGCAGTATTTT. It translates to CASSQDFGFADTQYF.